This TCR beta chain emerged from a study of circulating CD8 cells and anti-PD-1 response in melanoma (dated by TCRdb to the early 2020s). With respect to the entire study: Patients received nivolumab intravenously at 3 mg/kg every 2 weeks. Of the 13 patients in the melanoma cohort, anti-PD-1 was received as first-line therapy by seven patients, and prior targeted therapy or immunotherapy had been received by six patients. Patients with complete or partial responses were counted as responders, while patients with stable or progressive disease (RECIST v1.1) were counted as non-responders. The TCR repertoire analysis covered around 11 melanoma patients: 7 non-responders and 4 responders. On on-treatment samples, PD-1 was detected using a biotinylated anti-human IgG4 antibody.

The run used a NextSeq 500. Starting from roughly 15 ng of total RNA, TCR libraries were made with the QIAseq Immune Repertoire RNA Library Kit, Human TCR Panel. TCR libraries were sequenced on an Illumina NextSeq with a Mid Output V2 kit, and asymmetric 261x41 paired-end reads were used. Each TCR library was diluted to around 4 nM, pooled, denatured and loaded at approximately 1 pM. For the original study's pipeline: TCR FASTQ files were processed in the QIAGEN GeneGlobe Data Analysis Center, and downstream analysis was performed in R 3.5.2. To get clonality, Shannon entropy was normalized by the log of the number of unique productive sequences and the result was subtracted from one. Within each subset, Fisher exact tests at 5% FDR identified TRA or TRB clonotypes differing in abundance between baseline and M1. Clonotypes with differential abundance were classified as emerging, expanding, contracting or non-expanding/contracting. Morisita's overlap index was used to measure repertoire overlap between patients. TCRdb reworked the public reads: Q25 trimming with fastp, MiXCR clone assembly, productive beta chains retained. Each record represents a unique CDR3 protein, reported with the most common genes and DNA among its rows. The V and J calls shown here were made by TCRdb, not taken from the authors' results. Within this sample are about 310 distinct CDR3 sequences, with around an eighth of them counted one time only. Jointly, the top ten make up over 50% of the sample.

This clonotype is large (0.1 to 1%) in terms of sample share. There is no known antigen for this receptor. Base-call qualities are not available, and no considerably larger clone is one nucleotide away. General conclusions and limits of the study: The cohort included both treatment-naive and previously treated patients, and the authors noted that this mix could influence results. Experiments were generally performed without replicates because of limited material. Tumor material was not accessible, so tumor reactivity was assessed by peptide assays on expanded sorted subsets instead. Between subsets, repertoires were largely private, with fewer than 8% of TRB clonotypes shared at M1, and the highest sharing was seen between DPOS and TIGIT. The published TCR repertoire comparisons relied only on baseline and M1 samples from a small cohort that had few responders. The DNEG repertoire had the highest diversity, the PD-1 and DPOS repertoires had similar and higher clonality, and the TIGIT repertoires had the lowest diversity.

Four subsets defined by PD-1 and/or TIGIT were sorted from live CD3+CD8+TCRalphabeta+ cells on a BD FACSAria II cell sorter. To characterize relevance to anti-PD-1 therapy response, circulating CD8 T cells were sorted into four subsets based on PD-1 and TIGIT expression. Both TCR alpha and TCR beta chains were sequenced from each sorted CD8 T-cell subset. Peripheral blood was collected at three points: before the first anti-PD-1 injection, after two injections and after four injections. PBMCs were isolated immediately by Ficoll gradient centrifugation. Until use, PBMCs were stored frozen in liquid nitrogen in RPMI containing roughly 19% FCS and 10% DMSO. After thawing, PBMCs were stained with a viability dye plus antibodies against CD3, CD8alpha, TCRalphabeta, PD-1 and TIGIT. The RNeasy Kit was used to extract total RNA, and all samples had a RIN greater than 7. Deletion took 6 bases off V and 5 bases off J, with a span of 22 bases between the germline ends. For CDR1 and CDR2, the germline V gene (reference sequence) lists LNHDA and SQIVND. The CDR3, from cysteine to phenylalanine, totals 17 residues. The only DNA kept is the CDR3, 51 bases in frame from the first base.

Sample: CD8+ T cells from PBMCs, taken at baseline or after one month of anti-PD-1 therapy (not recorded which). This clonotype originated in a human donor with melanoma. The chain couples TRBV19 to TRBJ2-2; matching of 6 bases hints at TRBD1 as the D gene. The bases read TGTGCCAGTAGATACAGGGCCCCGGGTCGCCAAACCGGGGAGCTGTTTTTT. This gives the protein CASRYRAPGRQTGELFF.